The 12 T cell receptor beta chains listed next were all sequenced from one sample in a study of response to subunit inactivated influenza vaccine. MiXCR, run by TCRdb on the RT-PCR reads, gives a single entry per CDR3 protein. The table lists a few hundred thousand distinct CDR3 sequences, 9.5% to 13% of them singletons. The input for sequencing was PBMCs from blood, taken 45 days after vaccination. These receptors were collected from a man in his forties or fifties who received an inactivated influenza vaccine.

Many counts were recorded for this clonotype. One end of the junction fails to match germline, which may point to a read error. The chain combines TRBV6-5 with TRBJ1-2; TRBD1 matches 9 bases. CDR1 MNHEY and CDR2 SVGAGI come from the germline V gene. The length of the CDR3 is 18 residues. This CDR3 reads CASTYFGQGTEINYGYTF. DNA for the CDR3: TGTGCCAGCACTTACTTCGGACAGGGGACGGAGATTAACTATGGCTACACCTTC.

V is TRBV7-9 and J is TRBJ2-7, with D possibly being TRBD1 (5 bases). V was trimmed by 1 base and J by 2 bases, leaving 12 bases between them. This CDR3 region has 15 residues. Germline V lookup: CDR1 SEHNR, CDR2 FQNEAQ (reference sequence). This CDR3 is CASSLDGTGPYEQYF. In nucleotides, the CDR3 is TGTGCCAGCAGCTTAGATGGCACAGGCCCCTACGAGCAGTACTTC.

This clonotype was picked up a small number of times. V gene TRBV29-1 combines with J gene TRBJ1-2; D not certain. Germline CDR1 is SQVTM and CDR2 is ANQGSEA. Trimming left V 5 bases short and J 4 bases short, with 11 bases between. The CDR3 runs 12 residues. For the CDR3, the DNA is TGCAGCGTTTCGCTTGGGCGCTATGGCTACACCTTC. Protein product: CSVSLGRYGYTF.

This sequence joins TRBV7-3 and TRBJ2-1; D tentatively reads TRBD1 or TRBD2 (6 bases each). The germline V and J ends were trimmed by 5 bases and 6 bases, with 17 bases remaining between them. The CDR3 covers 15 residues. Germline CDR1 SGHTA, CDR2 FQGTGA. The CDR3 DNA sequence: TGTGCCAGCAGCACAACAGGGATGGGGGGCAATGAGCAGTTCTTC. Amino acids: CASSTTGMGGNEQFF.

This clonotype appeared many times. The V call is TRBV5-4, the J call TRBJ2-7; D unclear. This CDR3 contains 12 residues. Trimming removed 1 base from V and 5 bases from J, with 7 bases in between. In germline, CDR1 is SGHNT, CDR2 YYREEE (reference sequence). The CDR3 here is CASSLFRDEQYF. CDR3 in DNA: TGTGCCAGCAGCTTGTTCCGCGACGAGCAGTACTTC.

This clonotype was seen many times. This chain uses TRBV29-1 with TRBJ2-1; 14 positions match TRBD2. CDR1 is SQVTM, CDR2 ANQGSEA, per germline. After removal of 6 bases from V and 8 bases from J, the junction contained 9 bases not matched to a gene. This CDR3 comprises 15 residues. The CDR3 loop is CSVLRLAGGFDEQFF. CDR3 in DNA: TGCAGCGTCCTCAGACTAGCGGGAGGGTTCGATGAGCAGTTCTTC.

This clonotype has at least ten counts. This chain connects TRBV4-3 to TRBJ2-1, with TRBD2 matching 15 bases. Unmatched junction bases numbered 6, after V lost 3 bases and J lost 9 bases. CDR1 and CDR2 from the germline V gene are LGHNA and YSLEER. There are 16 residues in the CDR3. The CDR3 DNA reads as TGCGCCAGCAGCCAGGTCCCGGGACTAGCGGGAGGTGAGCAGTTCTTC. Protein: CASSQVPGLAGGEQFF.

The CDR3, as DNA: TGTGCCAGCAGTTCTAGCGGAGGGAAGTACGAGCAGTACTTC. Translation gives CASSSSGGKYEQYF. The chain couples TRBV12-3 or TRBV12-4 to TRBJ2-7; 7 bases align to TRBD2. The CDR3 is made up of 14 amino acids. With 4 bases clipped from V and 4 bases from J, the junction kept 7 bases outside the gene matches.

The V call is TRBV7-2, the J call TRBJ2-3, with D unresolved. The CDR3 contains 14 residues. Trimming took off 0 bases at V and 4 bases at J, with 8 bases between the two ends. Germline V lookup: CDR1 SGHTA, CDR2 FQGNSA. This CDR3 reads CASSLAEAADTQYF. The CDR3, as DNA: TGTGCCAGCAGCTTAGCAGAAGCCGCAGATACGCAGTATTTT.

Ten or more counts support this clonotype. The gene calls are TRBV7-9 and TRBJ2-7, with 10 positions matching TRBD1. CDR3 length: 15 residues. Trimming at V came to 10 bases and at J to 3 bases, leaving 12 bases not matched to a gene. The germline gives CDR1 SEHNR, CDR2 FQNEAQ (reference sequence). The CDR3: CATISNRDRGYEQYF. The CDR3 region has the DNA TGTGCCACCATCTCGAACCGGGACAGGGGCTACGAGCAGTACTTC.

This clonotype was found a few times. This rearrangement joins TRBV6-2 or TRBV6-3 to TRBJ2-1; 11 bases fit TRBD2. Germline V gene lookup returns CDR1 MNHEY and CDR2 SVGEGT. This CDR3 is 17 amino acids long. V lost 4 bases to trimming and J lost 6 bases; unmatched junction nucleotides: 11. CDR3 loop: CASSSFSGRGSGNEQFF. CDR3 DNA: TGTGCCAGCAGTTCGTTTAGCGGGAGGGGGTCTGGCAATGAGCAGTTCTTC.

V is TRBV5-1 and J is TRBJ2-7, with D unresolved. The CDR3 is 16 residues long. Germline values: CDR1 SGHRS, CDR2 YFSETQ. V gave up 0 bases and J gave up 1 base, with 14 bases separating them. CDR3 sequence (DNA): TGCGCCAGCAGCTTGGCGAATCGAAGAGATTCCTACGAGCAGTACTTC. Its translation is CASSLANRRDSYEQYF.